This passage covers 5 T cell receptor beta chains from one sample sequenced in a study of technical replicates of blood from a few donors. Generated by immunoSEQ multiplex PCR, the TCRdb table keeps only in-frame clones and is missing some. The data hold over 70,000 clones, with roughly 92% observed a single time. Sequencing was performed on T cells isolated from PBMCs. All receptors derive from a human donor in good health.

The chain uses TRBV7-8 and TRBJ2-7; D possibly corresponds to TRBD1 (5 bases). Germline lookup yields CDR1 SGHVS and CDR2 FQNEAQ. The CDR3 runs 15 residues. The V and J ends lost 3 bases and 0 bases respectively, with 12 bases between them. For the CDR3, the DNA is TGTGCCAGCAGCTTTTTTAGACAGACCTCCTACGAGCAGTACTTC. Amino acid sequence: CASSFFRQTSYEQYF. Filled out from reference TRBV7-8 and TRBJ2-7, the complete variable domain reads GAGVSQSPRYKVAKRGQDVALRCDPISGHVSLFWYQQALGQGPEFLTYFQNEAQLDKSGLPSDRFFAERPEGSVSTLKIQRTQQEDSAVYLCASSFFRQTSYEQYFGPGTRLTVT.

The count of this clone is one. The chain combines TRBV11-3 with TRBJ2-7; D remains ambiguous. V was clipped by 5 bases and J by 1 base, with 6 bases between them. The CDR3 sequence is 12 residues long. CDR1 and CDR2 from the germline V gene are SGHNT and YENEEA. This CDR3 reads CASSRVSYEQYF. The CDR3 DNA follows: TGTGCCAGCAGCCGGGTGTCCTACGAGCAGTACTTC.

The CDR3, as DNA: TGTGCCAGCAGGAAGGGAGGGAATGGATACACTGAAGCTTTCTTT. This gives the protein CASRKGGNGYTEAFF. The chain recombines TRBV6-1 with TRBJ1-1; D is unclear. CDR1 and CDR2 from the germline V gene are MNHNS and SASEGT. The CDR3 consists of 15 residues. The V gene lost 6 bases and the J gene lost 3 bases, with 17 bases spanning the gap.

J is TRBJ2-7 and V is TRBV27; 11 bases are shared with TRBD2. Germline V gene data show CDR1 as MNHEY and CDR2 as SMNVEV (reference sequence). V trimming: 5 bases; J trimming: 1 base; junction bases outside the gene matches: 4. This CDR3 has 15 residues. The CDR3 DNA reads TGTGCCAGCAGTCCCGGGACTAGCGGATCCTACGAGCAGTACTTC. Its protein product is CASSPGTSGSYEQYF.

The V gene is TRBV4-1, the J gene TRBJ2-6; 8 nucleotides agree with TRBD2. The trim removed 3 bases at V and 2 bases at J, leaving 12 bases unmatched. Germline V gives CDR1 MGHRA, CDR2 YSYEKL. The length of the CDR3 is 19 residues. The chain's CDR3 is CASSHKAGEEGAGANVLTF. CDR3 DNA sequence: TGCGCCAGCAGCCACAAAGCGGGAGAAGAGGGAGCTGGGGCCAACGTCCTGACTTTC.